One and the same sample provided the 29 T cell receptor beta chains below, sequenced in a study of cytomegalovirus exposure and HLA in healthy donors. Primers for the PCR totalled 60 Vbeta and 13 Jbeta. The method was immunoSEQ multiplex PCR; TCRdb's version includes in-frame clones alone and lacks a portion of them. The table includes about 140,000 clones, roughly four fifths detected once. Sequenced material: PBMCs. Every receptor here comes from a woman aged 40 to 50 in good health and CMV-seronegative.

The chain employs TRBV7-6 and TRBJ2-1; D not resolved. Trimming removed 3 bases at V and 0 bases at J, with 12 bases between. Per germline, CDR1 SGHVS and CDR2 FNYEAQ. CDR3 length: 16 amino acids. CDR3 sequence (DNA): TGTGCCAGCAGCTTGTTAGCCCCGAGCTCCTACAATGAGCAGTTCTTC. It specifies CASSLLAPSSYNEQFF.

The J gene is TRBJ2-7, the V gene TRBV18, with 8 bases matching TRBD2. V was pared by 3 bases and J by 3 bases, with 4 bases of the junction left unmatched. The CDR3 spans 14 residues. Germline-derived CDR1 and CDR2 are KGHSH and LQKENI. In DNA form, the CDR3 reads TGTGCCAGCTCACCCGGGAGGGATATCTACGAGCAGTACGTC. This gives the protein CASSPGRDIYEQYV.

The gene calls are TRBV18 and TRBJ2-6; a possible D gene is TRBD1 (6 bases). CDR3 length: 15 amino acids. V gave up 6 bases and J gave up 2 bases, with 11 bases separating them. CDR1 KGHSH and CDR2 LQKENI come from the germline V gene. In DNA form, the CDR3 reads TGTGCCAGCTCGCCCACAGGGACTGGGGCCAACGTCCTGACTTTC. Encoded protein: CASSPTGTGANVLTF.

The chain is built from TRBV5-4 and TRBJ2-1; tentative D call: TRBD1 (6 bases). The germline gives CDR1 SGHNT, CDR2 YYREEE (reference sequence). The CDR3 sequence is 15 residues long. V was cut by 1 base and J by 2 bases, with 10 bases left in between. The DNA for the CDR3 is TGTGCCAGCAGCTTGCGTACAGGGACCTACAATGAGCAGTTCTTC. Translating it yields CASSLRTGTYNEQFF.

The count of this clone is one. In nucleotides, the CDR3 is TGTGCCAGCAGTAAACGGGGGGAAGATACGCAGTATTTT. Encoded protein: CASSKRGEDTQYF. The chain is built from TRBV25-1 and TRBJ2-3, with TRBD2 identical over 7 bases. Per the germline V gene, CDR1 is MGHDK and CDR2 is SYGVNS. The CDR3 contains 13 residues. With V trimmed by 5 bases and J by 5 bases, 4 bases remained unmatched.

The CDR3 DNA sequence: TGTGCCAGTACCCGGACAGGGGGATACTCTGGAAACACCATATATTTT. Translation: CASTRTGGYSGNTIYF. The chain couples TRBV19 to TRBJ1-3, with 10 bases fitting TRBD1. J gave up 0 bases and V 7 bases, and 6 bases lay outside the gene matches. CDR3 length: 16 amino acids. Germline V lookup: CDR1 LNHDA, CDR2 SQIVND (reference sequence).

This rearrangement joins TRBV5-1 to TRBJ2-2; D may be TRBD1 (7 bases). The CDR3 consists of 16 residues. Germline V gives CDR1 SGHRS, CDR2 YFSETQ. The V end lost 4 bases, the J end lost 0 bases, and 13 bases lay between the germline ends. The DNA for the CDR3 is TGCGCCAGCAGCGGCGGGACAGCCGCGAACACCGGGGAGCTGTTTTTT. Translation gives CASSGGTAANTGELFF.

V gene TRBV18 combines with J gene TRBJ1-3, with D unresolved. Germline V gene lookup returns CDR1 KGHSH and CDR2 LQKENI. With 2 bases removed from V and 0 bases from J, the gap between germline ends came to 11 bases. CDR3 size: 16 residues. CDR3: CASSPVPGNSGNTIYF. Here the CDR3 DNA reads TGTGCCAGCTCACCAGTCCCAGGAAACTCTGGAAACACCATATATTTT.

The CDR3, as DNA: TGTGCCAGCAGCCCCGTGGGACAGGGAGATGAAAAACTGTTTTTT. Its protein is CASSPVGQGDEKLFF. V is TRBV9 and J is TRBJ1-4, with 9 nucleotides matching TRBD1. V shed 4 bases, J shed 6 bases, and the junction held 7 bases outside the gene matches. Per the germline V gene, CDR1 is SGDLS and CDR2 is YYNGEE. The CDR3 contains 15 residues.

This clone was detected only once. V gene TRBV5-1 combines with J gene TRBJ1-1; 8 nucleotides agree with TRBD1. In germline, CDR1 is SGHRS, CDR2 YFSETQ. The junction had 9 bases not matched to a gene; V was cut back by 4 bases and J by 1 base. There are 16 residues in the CDR3. The CDR3 loop is CASSPKTGEWNTEAFF. The CDR3 coding sequence is TGCGCCAGCAGCCCAAAGACAGGGGAGTGGAACACTGAAGCTTTCTTT.

This clone was counted between two and nine times. V and J are TRBV2 and TRBJ1-1; D is undetermined. V was trimmed by 5 bases and J by 8 bases, leaving 3 bases between them. CDR1 and CDR2 from the germline V gene are SNHLY and FYNNEI. This CDR3 has 9 amino acids. The CDR3 sequence: CASSTEAFF. CDR3 nucleotide sequence: TGTGCCAGCAGTACAGAAGCTTTCTTT.

The gene calls are TRBV4-2 and TRBJ2-3; TRBD2 agrees at 10 bases. The germline gives CDR1 LGHNA, CDR2 YNFKEQ. The CDR3 totals 16 residues. V trimming: 2 bases; J trimming: 3 bases; junction bases outside the gene matches: 5. The CDR3 is CASSQSSGGGTDTQYF. For the CDR3, the DNA is TGTGCCAGCAGCCAATCTAGCGGGGGAGGGACAGATACGCAGTATTTT.

The table lists this clone with a few counts. The V call is TRBV7-3, the J call TRBJ2-3; D might be TRBD2 (5 bases). This CDR3 region has 16 residues. CDR1 is SGHTA and CDR2 is FQGTGA in the germline V gene. Trimming took 5 bases from V and 0 from J, leaving 15 bases between them. The CDR3 nucleotides are TGTGCCAGCAGCCAAATTGGAGGTTTAAGCACAGATACGCAGTATTTT. It yields the protein CASSQIGGLSTDTQYF.

This clone has just a few counts. The genes are TRBV7-9 and TRBJ2-5; TRBD2 might be the D (5 bases). This CDR3 is built from 14 residues. Trimming shortened V by 1 base and J by 0 bases, and 6 bases separated the two germline ends. Germline V gene lookup returns CDR1 SEHNR and CDR2 FQNEAQ (reference sequence). The CDR3 sequence is CASSLETNQETQYF. The DNA for the CDR3 is TGTGCCAGCAGCTTAGAGACTAACCAAGAGACCCAGTACTTC.

The J gene is TRBJ2-2, the V gene TRBV6-1, with 10 bases fitting TRBD1. Germline CDR1 reads MNHNS; CDR2 reads SASEGT. J was trimmed by 5 bases and V by 4 bases; bases with no gene match: 7. The CDR3 covers 16 residues. CDR3 sequence: CASSAGQGRWTGELFF. The CDR3 DNA is TGTGCCAGCAGTGCGGGACAGGGGCGTTGGACCGGGGAGCTGTTTTTT.

V is TRBV18 and J is TRBJ1-4; 8 bases are a match to TRBD1. CDR1 is KGHSH, CDR2 LQKENI, per germline. V was clipped by 0 bases and J by 5 bases; unmatched bases: 2. There are 15 residues in the CDR3. CDR3 region: CASSPPRTGNEKLFF. The CDR3 DNA reads TGTGCCAGCTCACCACCGCGGACAGGGAATGAAAAACTGTTTTTT.

The chain combines TRBV5-1 with TRBJ2-3; tentatively, D is TRBD2 (5 bases). This CDR3 contains 15 residues. Germline CDR1 reads SGHRS; CDR2 reads YFSETQ. Trimming took 4 bases from V and 0 from J, leaving 12 bases between them. Written as DNA, the CDR3 is TGCGCCAGCAGCAGACTACCACAAAGCACAGATACGCAGTATTTT. This codes for CASSRLPQSTDTQYF.

This clone was observed a handful of times. V is TRBV19 and J is TRBJ2-1; tentative D call: TRBD2 (5 bases). CDR1 is LNHDA and CDR2 is SQIVND in the germline V gene (reference sequence). Trimming took 4 bases from V and 6 from J, leaving 19 bases between them. There are 16 residues in the CDR3. The CDR3 region is CASSTGIEVVLNEQFF. In DNA, the CDR3 is TGTGCCAGTAGTACGGGAATTGAAGTAGTTCTCAATGAGCAGTTCTTC.

The chain carries TRBV2 and TRBJ1-4; no clear D gene. Germline CDR1 is SNHLY and CDR2 is FYNNEI. The CDR3 runs to 11 residues. The V end lost 6 bases, the J end lost 10 bases, and 9 bases lay between the germline ends. The chain's CDR3 is CASRTEGKLFF. In DNA, the CDR3 is TGTGCCAGCAGAACAGAGGGAAAACTGTTTTTT. The full variable domain, in which reference TRBV2 and TRBJ1-4 provide the parts outside the CDR3, is EPEVTQTPSHQVTQMGQEVILRCVPISNHLYFYWYRQILGQKVEFLVSFYNNEISEKSEIFDDQFSVERPDGSNFTLKIRSTKLEDSAMYFCASRTEGKLFFGSGTQLSVL.

This clone came up once. The chain uses TRBV28 and TRBJ2-7; TRBD2 matches 11 bases. The CDR3 totals 16 residues. Looked up from germline, CDR1 is MDHEN and CDR2 is SYDVKM. The V gene end was trimmed by 2 bases and the J gene end by 2 bases; junction bases not matched to a gene: 5. This CDR3 reads CASSLTSGGLTYEQYF. The CDR3 bases are TGTGCCAGCAGTTTAACTAGCGGGGGCCTTACCTACGAGCAGTACTTC.

V usage is TRBV6-5 and J usage is TRBJ2-7, with 9 bases matching TRBD1. J was trimmed by 4 bases and V by 0 bases; bases with no gene match: 4. The CDR3 is 15 residues long. CDR1 is MNHEY and CDR2 is SVGAGI in the germline V gene. The CDR3 region is CASSYSDRGEYEQYF. The CDR3 nucleotides read TGTGCCAGCAGTTACTCGGACAGGGGAGAGTACGAGCAGTACTTC.

Only a few counts were recorded for this clone. The rearrangement joins TRBV28 to TRBJ1-5, with TRBD1 identical over 8 bases. The CDR3 spans 15 residues. The germline V gene has CDR1 MDHEN and CDR2 SYDVKM. V lost 3 bases and J lost 5; bases outside the gene matches: 6. The CDR3 coding sequence is TGTGCCAGCAGTTTGGACGGACAGGGTCATCAGCCCCAGCATTTT. Translating gives CASSLDGQGHQPQHF.

The V call is TRBV2, the J call TRBJ2-2, with a weak D call TRBD2 (5 bases). CDR1 and CDR2 from the germline V gene are SNHLY and FYNNEI. CDR3 length: 12 residues. Trimming removed 4 bases from V and 5 bases from J, with 5 bases in between. CDR3 nucleotide sequence: TGTGCCAGCAGTGGGACTACCGGGGAGCTGTTTTTT. Its protein is CASSGTTGELFF.

The rearrangement uses TRBV18 and TRBJ1-3, with D maybe TRBD1 (6 bases). The germline V and J ends were trimmed by 3 bases and 0 bases, with 9 bases remaining between them. In germline, CDR1 is KGHSH, CDR2 LQKENI. The length of the CDR3 is 15 residues. The DNA of the CDR3 is TGTGCCAGCTCACCTACAGGGAGCTCTGGAAACACCATATATTTT. Protein: CASSPTGSSGNTIYF.

The J gene is TRBJ2-5, the V gene TRBV7-9; D is unresolved. The end of the DNA is better explained by TRBJ2-7, so the J call may be wrong. The V gene's germline CDR1 is SEHNR and CDR2 FQNEAQ (reference sequence). This CDR3 contains 13 residues. The CDR3: CASSSASDYEQYF. In nucleotides, the CDR3 is TGTGCCAGCTCGTCCGCATCCGATTACGAGCAGTACTTC.

The V gene is TRBV5-6, the J gene TRBJ1-3, with D possibly being TRBD1 (6 bases). Germline-derived CDR1 and CDR2 are SGHDT and YYEEEE. There are 15 residues in the CDR3. The ends were cut back, 2 bases at V and 0 bases at J, with 9 bases in the middle. CDR3 DNA: TGTGCCAGCAGCTTTACAGGGAGCTCTGGAAACACCATATATTTT. Protein sequence: CASSFTGSSGNTIYF.

The J gene is TRBJ1-5, the V gene TRBV28; no reliable D call. There are 14 residues in the CDR3. Germline loops: CDR1 MDHEN, CDR2 SYDVKM. V lost 6 bases to trimming and J lost 5 bases, with 14 bases between them. The CDR3 DNA follows: TGTGCCAGCAGCGCCCTGCGGGGTCATCAGCCCCAGCATTTT. Amino acids: CASSALRGHQPQHF.

This clone was observed a few times. The chain uses TRBV4-1 and TRBJ1-6, with 7 bases aligning to TRBD1. The J segment lost 6 bases and the V segment lost 4 bases, leaving 9 bases of the junction unmatched. This CDR3 is built from 16 residues. CDR1 is MGHRA, CDR2 YSYEKL, per germline. CDR3 nucleotide sequence: TGCGCCAGCAGCCCACGGGCGGACAGGCGTAATTCACCCCTCCACTTT. Residues: CASSPRADRRNSPLHF.

The gene calls are TRBV27 and TRBJ1-1; D is uncertain. V lost 2 bases and J 1 base, leaving 8 bases between the germline ends. The CDR3 length is 14 residues. Germline V gives CDR1 MNHEY, CDR2 SMNVEV (reference sequence). The CDR3 DNA follows: TGTGCCAGCAGTTTACAGCGCGGGAACACTGAAGCTTTCTTT. Translation: CASSLQRGNTEAFF.